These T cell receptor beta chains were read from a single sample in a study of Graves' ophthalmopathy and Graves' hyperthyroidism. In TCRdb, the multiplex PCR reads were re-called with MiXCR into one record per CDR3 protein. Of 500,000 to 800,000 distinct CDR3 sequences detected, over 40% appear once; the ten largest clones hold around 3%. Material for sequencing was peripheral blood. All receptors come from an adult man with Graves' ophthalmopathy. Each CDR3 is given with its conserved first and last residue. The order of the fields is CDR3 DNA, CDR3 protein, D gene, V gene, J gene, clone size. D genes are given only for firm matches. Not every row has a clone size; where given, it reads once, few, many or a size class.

cdr3_nt: TGTGCCAGTAGTATAGGGTACGCAGGGGGCCGGCTAGTGCCCTACGAGCAGTACTTC; cdr3_aa: CASSIGYAGGRLVPYEQYF; d_call: TRBD1; v_call: TRBV19; j_call: TRBJ2-7; clone_size: few
cdr3_nt: TGTGCCAGTGGACAGGGACATAAATATAATTCACCCCTCCACTTT; cdr3_aa: CASGQGHKYNSPLHF; d_call: TRBD1; v_call: TRBV19; j_call: TRBJ1-6; clone_size: few
cdr3_nt: TGCAGCGCCGCCGGACAGGGCGATGAGCAGTACTTC; cdr3_aa: CSAAGQGDEQYF; d_call: TRBD1; v_call: TRBV29-1; j_call: TRBJ2-7; clone_size: NA
cdr3_nt: TGCAGCGTTTCGACGGGGGGAAGCACAGATACGCAGTATTTT; cdr3_aa: CSVSTGGSTDTQYF; d_call: TRBD2; v_call: TRBV29-1; j_call: TRBJ2-3; clone_size: NA
cdr3_nt: TGCGCCAGGTCTCGGGACAGGGGCACTGAAGCTTTCTTT; cdr3_aa: CARSRDRGTEAFF; d_call: TRBD1; v_call: TRBV10-2; j_call: TRBJ1-1; clone_size: many
cdr3_nt: TGTGCCAGCAGTTTAAATAGGAGGGTGGGAGGCTACACCTTC; cdr3_aa: CASSLNRRVGGYTF; d_call: NA; v_call: TRBV12-3/TRBV12-4; j_call: TRBJ1-2; clone_size: many
cdr3_nt: TGTGCCATCAGTGACTCCTCCGGGACAGGGATGTACGAGCAGTACTTC; cdr3_aa: CAISDSSGTGMYEQYF; d_call: TRBD1; v_call: TRBV10-3; j_call: TRBJ2-7; clone_size: NA
cdr3_nt: TGTGCCAGCAGTAACAGGGGGGGAAACGAGCAGTACTTC; cdr3_aa: CASSNRGGNEQYF; d_call: NA; v_call: TRBV27; j_call: TRBJ2-7; clone_size: few
cdr3_nt: TGTGCCAGCAGCTTCTCGGGACAGCACTACGAGCAGTACTTC; cdr3_aa: CASSFSGQHYEQYF; d_call: TRBD1; v_call: TRBV5-6; j_call: TRBJ2-7; clone_size: few
cdr3_nt: TGTGCCAGCAGCGTAGGGACAGGCGATACTAGACGAGAAAAACTGTTTTTT; cdr3_aa: CASSVGTGDTRREKLFF; d_call: TRBD1; v_call: TRBV9; j_call: TRBJ1-4; clone_size: NA
cdr3_nt: TGTGCCAGCAGCTTGGTCGGCATAGGGACCGGGGAGCTGTTTTTT; cdr3_aa: CASSLVGIGTGELFF; d_call: NA; v_call: TRBV5-6; j_call: TRBJ2-2; clone_size: NA
cdr3_nt: TGTGCCAGCAGTCTACGTGGGCAGGCCTCCTACGAGCAGTACTTC; cdr3_aa: CASSLRGQASYEQYF; d_call: NA; v_call: TRBV12-3/TRBV12-4; j_call: TRBJ2-7; clone_size: NA
cdr3_nt: TGCGCCAGCAGCCAAGATCCCCTAGCGGGGAGACAAGAGACCCAGTACTTC; cdr3_aa: CASSQDPLAGRQETQYF; d_call: TRBD2; v_call: TRBV4-1; j_call: TRBJ2-5; clone_size: few
cdr3_nt: TGTGCCACCAGTGAACTCCGGGACAGGGGCGGCAATCAGCCCCAGCATTTT; cdr3_aa: CATSELRDRGGNQPQHF; d_call: TRBD1; v_call: TRBV24-1; j_call: TRBJ1-5; clone_size: many
cdr3_nt: TGTGCCACCTCAACCGGGACCAAGGGAGGTGGCTACACCTTC; cdr3_aa: CATSTGTKGGGYTF; d_call: NA; v_call: TRBV6-5; j_call: TRBJ1-2; clone_size: NA
cdr3_nt: TGTGCCAGCAGCTTACTGGGAATTGACCCGTACGAGCAGTACTTC; cdr3_aa: CASSLLGIDPYEQYF; d_call: NA; v_call: TRBV7-9; j_call: TRBJ2-7; clone_size: many
cdr3_nt: TGCAGTGCTAGGCAGACAGGGCAAGAGACCCAGTACTTC; cdr3_aa: CSARQTGQETQYF; d_call: TRBD1; v_call: TRBV20-1; j_call: TRBJ2-5; clone_size: many
cdr3_nt: TGTGCCACTAAGGACAGGGGGCGGACTGAAAAACTGTTTTTT; cdr3_aa: CATKDRGRTEKLFF; d_call: TRBD1; v_call: TRBV10-3; j_call: TRBJ1-4; clone_size: NA
cdr3_nt: TGTGCCAGCAGCCAAGAATACGCGATCCCACAGGGGAACACTGAAGCTTTCTTT; cdr3_aa: CASSQEYAIPQGNTEAFF; d_call: NA; v_call: TRBV3-1; j_call: TRBJ1-1; clone_size: NA
cdr3_nt: TGTGCCAGCAGCTCAGGACAGGCTCCAAGCTCCTACGAGCAGTACTTC; cdr3_aa: CASSSGQAPSSYEQYF; d_call: TRBD1; v_call: TRBV7-9; j_call: TRBJ2-7; clone_size: few
cdr3_nt: TGTGCTAGTCATGTTCGGACGGGGAGCAACTATGGCTACACCTTC; cdr3_aa: CASHVRTGSNYGYTF; d_call: NA; v_call: TRBV25-1; j_call: TRBJ1-2; clone_size: NA
cdr3_nt: TGTGCCATCAAGGGCAATGAAAAACTGTACTTC; cdr3_aa: CAIKGNEKLYF; d_call: NA; v_call: TRBV10-3; j_call: TRBJ2-7; clone_size: NA
cdr3_nt: TGTGCCAGCAGCCCACAAACAGGGAACGCTGAAGCTTTCTTT; cdr3_aa: CASSPQTGNAEAFF; d_call: NA; v_call: TRBV7-2; j_call: TRBJ1-1; clone_size: NA
cdr3_nt: TGTGCCAGCAGCTTAGTCCGGCTCCCGAACACCGGGGAGCTGTTTTTT; cdr3_aa: CASSLVRLPNTGELFF; d_call: NA; v_call: TRBV7-6; j_call: TRBJ2-2; clone_size: many
cdr3_nt: TGCAGCGGAGACAGAGCAGCTAACTATGGCTACACCTTC; cdr3_aa: CSGDRAANYGYTF; d_call: NA; v_call: TRBV29-1; j_call: TRBJ1-2; clone_size: many
cdr3_nt: TGTGCCACCAGCACGAGGGTCTCGTACGAGCAGTACTTC; cdr3_aa: CATSTRVSYEQYF; d_call: NA; v_call: TRBV15; j_call: TRBJ2-7; clone_size: many
cdr3_nt: TGTGCCACCAGAGCGGGGGGGACAGGCACCTACGAGCAGTACTTC; cdr3_aa: CATRAGGTGTYEQYF; d_call: TRBD2; v_call: TRBV13; j_call: TRBJ2-7; clone_size: NA
cdr3_nt: TGCAGTGCTAGAGATCCCCGCAGGGGGACATACGGCTACACCTTC; cdr3_aa: CSARDPRRGTYGYTF; d_call: TRBD1; v_call: TRBV20-1; j_call: TRBJ1-2; clone_size: many
cdr3_nt: TGTGCCAGCAGCCAGACAGGACACCCAAACACCATATATTTT; cdr3_aa: CASSQTGHPNTIYF; d_call: NA; v_call: TRBV9; j_call: TRBJ1-3; clone_size: few
cdr3_nt: TGTGCCAGCAGCGGTGGGATTGGGGACGGCACTGAAGCTTTCTTT; cdr3_aa: CASSGGIGDGTEAFF; d_call: NA; v_call: TRBV9; j_call: TRBJ1-1; clone_size: many
cdr3_nt: TGTGCCAGTAGTATGCTCGGGACAGGCCTTAATCAGCCCCAGCATTTT; cdr3_aa: CASSMLGTGLNQPQHF; d_call: TRBD1; v_call: TRBV19; j_call: TRBJ1-5; clone_size: many
cdr3_nt: TGTGCCATCAGTAAAGAGGGCGGTGAAGCTTTC; cdr3_aa: CAISKEGGEAF; d_call: NA; v_call: TRBV10-3; j_call: TRBJ1-2; clone_size: NA
cdr3_nt: TGCAGCGTTGTACGACCGAATACCGGGGAGCTGTTTTTT; cdr3_aa: CSVVRPNTGELFF; d_call: NA; v_call: TRBV29-1; j_call: TRBJ2-2; clone_size: many
cdr3_nt: TGCAGCGGACTCCGGGCCGGGACTCCCTACGAGCAGTACTTC; cdr3_aa: CSGLRAGTPYEQYF; d_call: NA; v_call: TRBV29-1; j_call: TRBJ2-7; clone_size: many
cdr3_nt: TGTGCCAGCAGTCCCACAGGGCCACCTAATGAAAAACTGTTTTTT; cdr3_aa: CASSPTGPPNEKLFF; d_call: NA; v_call: TRBV6-5; j_call: TRBJ1-4; clone_size: NA
cdr3_nt: TGTGCCAGCAGCCAAGGGACCTTACGAGGCTACACCTTC; cdr3_aa: CASSQGTLRGYTF; d_call: NA; v_call: TRBV3-1; j_call: TRBJ1-2; clone_size: NA
cdr3_nt: TGTGCCAGCAGTTACGACCGGGACAGGGGCGCCGTGAACACTGAAGCTTTCTTT; cdr3_aa: CASSYDRDRGAVNTEAFF; d_call: TRBD1; v_call: TRBV6-2/TRBV6-3; j_call: TRBJ1-1; clone_size: few